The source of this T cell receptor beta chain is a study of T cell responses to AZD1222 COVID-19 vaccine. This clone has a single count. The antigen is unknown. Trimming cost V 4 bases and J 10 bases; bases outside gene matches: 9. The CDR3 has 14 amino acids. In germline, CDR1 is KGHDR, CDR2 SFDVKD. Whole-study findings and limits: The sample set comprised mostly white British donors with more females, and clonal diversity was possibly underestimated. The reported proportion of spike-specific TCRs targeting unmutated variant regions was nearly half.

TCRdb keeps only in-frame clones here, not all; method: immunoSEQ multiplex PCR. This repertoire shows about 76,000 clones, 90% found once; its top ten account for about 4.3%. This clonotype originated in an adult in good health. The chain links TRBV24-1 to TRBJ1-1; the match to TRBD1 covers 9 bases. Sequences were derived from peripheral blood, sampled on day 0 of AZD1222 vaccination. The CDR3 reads CATSDPGQGNSAFF. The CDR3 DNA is TGTGCCACCAGTGACCCGGGACAGGGAAATTCAGCTTTCTTT.